This T cell receptor beta chain appears in the sequencing data of a study of blood T cells in healthy people across ages. Overall study results and limits: Older age coincided with a roughly linear decline in TCR beta diversity per million T cells.

Primed by a sample-barcoded 5' primer and a J-beta primer mix, a second PCR proceeded for about 6 to 12 cycles. Via MiXCR, TCRdb re-called the 5' RACE reads, giving one row per CDR3 protein. The table records around 1.5 million distinct CDR3 sequences, roughly 40% of them present only once. This clonotype was found a few times. Its specificity is unknown. Germline lookup yields CDR1 SGHDT and CDR2 YYEEEE. The CDR3 runs to 15 residues. The trim removed 2 bases at V and 3 bases at J, leaving 7 bases unmatched. The sequence was collected from a woman in her late teens or twenties in good health. The sequencing sample was made of blood. The chain carries TRBV5-6 and TRBJ2-7, with 8 bases lining up with TRBD2. DNA of the CDR3: TGTGCCAGCAGCTTTACTAGCGGAGGGATCTACGAGCAGTACTTC. It encodes CASSFTSGGIYEQYF.